These T cell receptor beta chains were read from a single sample in a study of T cell responses to AZD1222 COVID-19 vaccine. TCRdb's copy holds only in-frame clones and misses some; the assay was immunoSEQ multiplex PCR. The data hold about 120,000 clones, with approximately 94% observed a single time. The specimen was peripheral blood, collected 28 days after the second AZD1222 dose. These receptors all come from an adult who received the AZD1222 COVID-19 vaccine. Each CDR3 is given without its conserved first and last residue. The size entry is marked missing in some rows and otherwise reads once, few, many or a size class.

>TRBV3-1/TRBV3-2|TRBJ2-7|.
ASSQGPGEQY
>TRBV6-6|TRBJ1-4|few
ASSRYGQGILMATNEKLF
>TRBV27|TRBJ1-1|.
ASSLSGFPGDTEAF
>TRBV5-5|TRBJ1-1|.
ASSAGQAGLEAF
>TRBV6-1|TRBJ1-3|.
ASSERTASGNTIY
>TRBV7-2|TRBJ2-7|once
ASSLGGGSSYEQY
>TRBV11-2|TRBJ1-6|.
ASSLYSGQGLGYSPLH
>TRBV11-2|TRBJ1-1|.
ASSFDGPTEAF
>TRBV19|TRBJ2-3|.
ASSIGQVGTDTQY
>TRBV7-2|TRBJ2-7|.
ASNSGPGWTNGPPDEQY
>TRBV19|TRBJ2-1|.
ASSIDLPIRPNEQF
>TRBV3-1/TRBV3-2|TRBJ2-4|.
ASSRNLILGYKNIQY
>TRBV4-2|TRBJ2-1|.
ASSQEWILSNEQF
>TRBV4-3|TRBJ2-7|.
ASSQDLAREQY
>TRBV12-3/TRBV12-4|TRBJ1-5|.
ASSLGGQPQH
>TRBV14|TRBJ1-4|.
ASSYGPSSNEKLF
>TRBV5-6|TRBJ1-1|.
ASSLASGGPNTEAF
>TRBV6-6|TRBJ1-1|.
ASRAATLNTEAF
>TRBV7-9|TRBJ2-7|.
ASSQGGTNEQY
>TRBV7-9|TRBJ2-5|.
ASILHQAGPQETQY
>TRBV4-1|TRBJ2-7|.
ASSQFVLAGESYEQY
>TRBV7-2|TRBJ1-2|.
ASSWTGSYGYT
>TRBV6-2/TRBV6-3|TRBJ2-2|.
ASSFPPDRKHTGELF
>TRBV5-1|TRBJ1-3|.
ASSPRGSSGNTIY
>TRBV11-2|TRBJ1-2|.
ASSSGEGDYGYT
>TRBV9|TRBJ2-1|.
ASSGPGTSVYNEQF
>TRBV5-4|TRBJ2-1|.
ASSLTGANNEQF
>TRBV6-5|TRBJ2-7|.
ASGQGWIYEQY
>TRBV5-1|TRBJ2-2|.
ASSSFTSGGRLGELF
>TRBV10-3|TRBJ1-2|.
AISRQGTGTGGYT
>TRBV29-1|TRBJ1-2|.
SAEGARGYT
>TRBV11-3|TRBJ2-7|.
ASSLSLTGEQY
>TRBV27|TRBJ2-1|.
ASRVRGTDSYNEQF
>TRBV7-9|TRBJ2-5|.
ASSPTAQETQY
>TRBV27|TRBJ2-3|.
ASSLSRAGAGTDTQY
>TRBV20-1|TRBJ2-1|.
SASELAGSNEQF
>TRBV10-3|TRBJ2-2|.
AINRLNTGELF